Each of the 23 T cell receptor beta chains below was sequenced from the same sample in a study of sequential checkpoint blockade in melanoma. As to treatment: randomized to nivolumab then ipilimumab (arm A) or the reverse (arm B). TCRdb's table, derived via immunoSEQ multiplex PCR, lists solely in-frame clones and lacks some. The sample lists around 13,000 clones; about two thirds were seen once. The sample here was CD8+ T cells sorted from blood (inferred from file names), taken from a patient given nivolumab and ipilimumab in sequence. The receptors were sampled from a human donor with melanoma.

Relative to its sample, this clone is medium-sized (0.01 to 0.1%). V gene TRBV29-1 combines with J gene TRBJ1-1; D is unclear. Trimming took 4 bases from V and 4 from J, leaving 13 bases between them. The length of the CDR3 is 13 residues. Per germline, CDR1 SQVTM and CDR2 ANQGSEA. The CDR3 here is CSVVPREGTEAFF. CDR3 DNA sequence: TGCAGCGTTGTCCCCCGGGAGGGCACTGAAGCTTTCTTT.

The V and J genes are TRBV9 and TRBJ2-1, with D possibly being TRBD1 (5 bases). This CDR3 has 15 residues. Trimming stripped 4 bases from V and 0 bases from J, with 11 bases between. Per the germline V gene, CDR1 is SGDLS and CDR2 is YYNGEE. The CDR3, as DNA: TGTGCCAGCAGCCCATGGGGCGGCTCCTACAATGAGCAGTTCTTC. Translation gives CASSPWGGSYNEQFF.

This rearrangement joins TRBV9 to TRBJ2-7; 14 nucleotides match TRBD2. The germline V gene has CDR1 SGDLS and CDR2 YYNGEE. CDR3 length: 16 amino acids. With 4 bases clipped from V and 1 base from J, the junction kept 4 bases outside the gene matches. The CDR3 bases are TGTGCCAGCAGCTCGGGACTAGCGGGAGAGTCCTACGAGCAGTACTTC. Translated, it gives CASSSGLAGESYEQYF.

The V and J genes are TRBV14 and TRBJ2-7, with 12 bases lining up with TRBD2. The germline gives CDR1 SGHDN, CDR2 FVKESK. The CDR3 is 17 amino acids. V shed 4 bases, J shed 3 bases, and the junction held 10 bases outside the gene matches. CDR3 residues: CASSLSFRTSGIYEQYF. In DNA, the CDR3 is TGTGCCAGCAGCCTAAGCTTCCGGACTAGCGGGATCTACGAGCAGTACTTC. The complete variable domain, with remaining parts taken from reference TRBV14 and TRBJ2-7, reads EAGVTQFPSHSVIEKGQTVTLRCDPISGHDNLYWYRRVMGKEIKFLLHFVKESKQDESGMPNNRFLAERTGGTYSTLKVQPAELEDSGVYFCASSLSFRTSGIYEQYFGPGTRLTVT.

V gene TRBV6-5 combines with J gene TRBJ1-2; the match to TRBD1 covers 7 bases. This CDR3 spans 12 amino acids. Germline V gives CDR1 MNHEY, CDR2 SVGAGI. V dropped 5 bases and J dropped 6; count of bases not matched to a gene: 3. The CDR3: CASSDDRDGYTF. The CDR3 DNA sequence: TGTGCCAGCAGTGACGACAGGGATGGCTACACCTTC.

The chain joins TRBV10-1 to TRBJ2-7, with D tentatively TRBD2 (7 bases). The CDR3 loop spans 15 amino acids. Per the germline V gene, CDR1 is WNHNN and CDR2 is SYGVQD (reference sequence). Deletions cut 2 bases from V and 0 bases from J, with 11 bases between. The CDR3 DNA is TGCGCCAGCAGTGAGACAGGGAGGGGCTCCTACGAGCAGTACTTC. Translating gives CASSETGRGSYEQYF.

This rearrangement joins TRBV6-4 to TRBJ2-3; 9 bases fit TRBD1. Germline loops: CDR1 MRHNA, CDR2 SNTAGT. V was pared by 4 bases and J by 1 base, with 3 bases of the junction left unmatched. The CDR3 runs to 15 residues. This CDR3 reads CASSVTGGGTDTQYF. The CDR3 DNA reads TGTGCCAGCAGTGTCACAGGGGGCGGCACAGATACGCAGTATTTT.

This rearrangement joins TRBV7-9 to TRBJ2-1, with 7 nucleotides matching TRBD2. Germline V lookup: CDR1 SEHNR, CDR2 FQNEAQ (reference sequence). CDR3 length: 14 amino acids. Unmatched junction bases numbered 5, after V lost 1 base and J lost 8 bases. CDR3 region: CASSLEAGLYEQFF. DNA for the CDR3: TGTGCCAGCAGCTTAGAAGCGGGGTTATATGAGCAGTTCTTC. Complete variable domain (other parts from reference TRBV7-9 and TRBJ2-1): DTGVSQNPRHKITKRGQNVTFRCDPISEHNRLYWYRQTLGQGPEFLTYFQNEAQLEKSRLLSDRFSAERPKGSFSTLEIQRTEQGDSAMYLCASSLEAGLYEQFFGPGTRLTVL.

The CDR3 DNA follows: TGTGCCAGCAGTGGCGGGACAGGGGTTATCGAGCAGTACTTC. Translating it yields CASSGGTGVIEQYF. The rearrangement uses TRBV2 and TRBJ2-7, with TRBD1 identical over 10 bases. Losses at the gene ends were 4 bases for V and 6 bases for J; bases not matched to a gene: 6. The CDR3 totals 14 residues. Germline assignment: CDR1 SNHLY and CDR2 FYNNEI. The full variable domain, rest sourced from reference TRBV2 and TRBJ2-7, is EPEVTQTPSHQVTQMGQEVILRCVPISNHLYFYWYRQILGQKVEFLVSFYNNEISEKSEIFDDQFSVERPDGSNFTLKIRSTKLEDSAMYFCASSGGTGVIEQYFGPGTRLTVT.

This chain links TRBV4-3 with TRBJ2-1, with 9 bases aligning to TRBD2. Germline V gives CDR1 LGHNA, CDR2 YSLEER. V lost 1 base and J lost 4; bases outside the gene matches: 5. This CDR3 region has 16 residues. The CDR3: CASSQGPSGNYNEQFF. Here the CDR3 DNA reads TGCGCCAGCAGCCAAGGACCTAGCGGGAATTACAATGAGCAGTTCTTC.

This rearrangement joins TRBV7-9 to TRBJ2-5, with a weak D call TRBD1 (7 bases). Germline V CDR1 and CDR2: SEHNR, FQNEAQ (reference sequence). Trimming cost V 1 base and J 4 bases, with 13 bases left between them. There are 15 residues in the CDR3. The CDR3 sequence: CASSLGQGGRETQYF. CDR3 nucleotide sequence: TGTGCCAGCAGCTTAGGACAGGGAGGTCGAGAGACCCAGTACTTC.

The CDR3 DNA reads TGTGCCAGCAGACCTCCGGACAGGGAGACCCAGTACTTC. Protein sequence: CASRPPDRETQYF. The chain carries TRBV2 and TRBJ2-5; TRBD1 agrees at 7 bases. Germline CDR1 SNHLY, CDR2 FYNNEI. This CDR3 region has 13 residues. Trimming removed 6 bases from V and 5 bases from J; junction bases left unmatched: 6.

This clone was seen a few times. This chain uses TRBV10-3 with TRBJ2-7, with TRBD1 identical over 9 bases. This CDR3 comprises 14 residues. With V trimmed by 5 bases and J by 6 bases, 8 bases remained unmatched. CDR1 and CDR2 from the germline V gene are ENHRY and SYGVKD. This chain's CDR3 is CAISTNRGQGEQYF. Here the CDR3 DNA reads TGTGCCATCAGTACAAACAGGGGGCAGGGCGAGCAGTACTTC.

A few counts support this clone. The chain joins TRBV19 to TRBJ2-7; 10 positions agree with TRBD2. The germline V gene has CDR1 LNHDA and CDR2 SQIVND (reference sequence). J gave up 3 bases and V 0 bases, and 2 bases lay outside the gene matches. The CDR3 contains 15 residues. The CDR3 DNA sequence: TGTGCCAGTAGTATAGAACTAGCGGGATACTACGAGCAGTACTTC. As protein: CASSIELAGYYEQYF.

This chain uses TRBV7-9 with TRBJ2-7, with D uncertain. Trimming pared 5 bases from V and 5 bases from J, leaving 13 bases between. The CDR3 length is 13 residues. Germline values: CDR1 SEHNR, CDR2 FQNEAQ (reference sequence). CDR3 sequence reads: CASSPSTVDEQYF. In nucleotides, the CDR3 is TGTGCCAGCAGCCCCTCTACCGTTGACGAGCAGTACTTC.

The chain joins TRBV5-1 to TRBJ1-2; TRBD1 matches at 10 bases. This CDR3 spans 15 amino acids. Germline CDR1 SGHRS, CDR2 YFSETQ. V gave up 0 bases and J gave up 6 bases; unmatched junction bases: 5. The chain's CDR3 is CASSLVDRGRNGYTF. The CDR3 region has the DNA TGCGCCAGCAGCTTGGTAGACAGGGGGCGGAATGGCTACACCTTC.

CDR3 DNA: TGCGCCAGCAGCCCCCTTAGCGGGGGGCCTGGCTCCTACAATGAGCAGTTCTTC. Translation gives CASSPLSGGPGSYNEQFF. The V and J genes are TRBV4-1 and TRBJ2-1; 10 positions agree with TRBD2. V was clipped by 4 bases and J by 0 bases; unmatched bases: 9. CDR1 is MGHRA and CDR2 is YSYEKL in the germline V gene. The CDR3 is made up of 18 amino acids.

J is TRBJ1-2 and V is TRBV9, with 7 nucleotides matching TRBD1. This CDR3 has 13 residues. J lost 8 bases, V lost 1 base, and 5 bases had no gene match. Germline V CDR1 and CDR2: SGDLS, YYNGEE. CDR3 nucleotides: TGTGCCAGCAGCGTACAAGGGGGCGCGGGCTACACCTTC. Amino acids: CASSVQGGAGYTF.

J is TRBJ2-5 and V is TRBV7-8; D not certain. CDR1 is SGHVS, CDR2 FQNEAQ, per germline. The CDR3 is 13 amino acids. Trimming took 5 bases from V and 4 from J, leaving 11 bases between them. The CDR3 spells CASSPENGETQYF. CDR3 nucleotide sequence: TGTGCCAGCAGCCCCGAAAACGGAGAGACCCAGTACTTC.

The genes are TRBV6-5 and TRBJ1-1; 10 bases align to TRBD1. V was clipped by 0 bases and J by 4 bases; unmatched bases: 5. There are 16 residues in the CDR3. Per germline, CDR1 MNHEY and CDR2 SVGAGI. CDR3 DNA: TGTGCCAGCAGTTACTCGATATGGACAGGGGGCACTGAAGCTTTCTTT. Protein: CASSYSIWTGGTEAFF.

The chain couples TRBV5-6 to TRBJ1-1; D is uncertain. The CDR3 spans 13 residues. Germline V gene lookup returns CDR1 SGHDT and CDR2 YYEEEE. V dropped 2 bases and J dropped 0 bases, with 5 bases sitting between them. CDR3 loop: CASSFIMNTEAFF. Written as DNA, the CDR3 is TGTGCCAGCAGCTTCATCATGAACACTGAAGCTTTCTTT.

The chain is built from TRBV7-3 and TRBJ2-3; 10 bases map to TRBD2. CDR1 SGHTA and CDR2 FQGTGA come from the germline V gene. The CDR3 length is 15 residues. The trim removed 6 bases at V and 4 bases at J, leaving 7 bases unmatched. The CDR3 DNA is TGTGCCAGCAGTCAGCGGGGGGGCACGGCAGATACGCAGTATTTT. Translated, it gives CASSQRGGTADTQYF.

The chain uses TRBV7-8 and TRBJ2-7; 12 bases line up with TRBD2. Germline trimming cut 5 bases from V and 4 bases from J; bases unmatched to any gene: 12. Per germline, CDR1 SGHVS and CDR2 FQNEAQ. The CDR3 totals 17 residues. DNA for the CDR3: TGTGCCAGCAGCCAAGATGAAACCACTAGCGGGGGGTACGAGCAGTACTTC. As protein: CASSQDETTSGGYEQYF.